The T cell receptor (beta chain) described here comes from a study of identical twins. General study points: Within cord blood, abundant beta clonotypes carried fewer insertions, but memory repertoires showed no such trend. Findings came from cross-sectional statistics, without long-term follow-up of donors. Because invariant MAIT and iNKT cells could be present, zero-insertion analyses could be partly confounded.

This clonotype turned up a few times. Its target is not known. Unique molecular identifiers were present on the cDNA, which also gained a universal primer site by template switching. In TCRdb, the 5' RACE reads were re-called with MiXCR into one record per CDR3 protein. The data contain about 890,000 distinct CDR3 sequences, approximately 13% of them singletons. The V segment lost 2 bases and the J segment 4 bases; nucleotides outside the gene matches: 3. CDR1 is SEHNR, CDR2 FQNEAQ, per germline (reference sequence). CDR3 length equals 16 residues. This sample was also put to use in a study of yellow fever vaccine responses in identical twins.

The J gene is TRBJ2-3, the V gene TRBV7-9; 13 bases are shared with TRBD2. Sequenced input: PBMCs. The source of this sequence is a woman aged 18-30 years in good health. The CDR3 region has the DNA TGTGCCAGCAGCTTAATGGGACTAGCGGGGCCAGATACGCAGTATTTT. It specifies CASSLMGLAGPDTQYF.